These 20 T cell receptor beta chains were all obtained from the same sample, sequenced in a study of metastatic and nonmetastatic thyroid tumors. Until they underwent thyroid surgery, no patient had received any treatment. TCRdb re-processed the PCR reads through MiXCR. In the table there are about 6,400 clones, 25% to 40% of which are singletons. Material: tumor tissue. These receptors originate from a female donor with papillary thyroid cancer or a benign thyroid nodule (not recorded which). Some clones in this sample may be carry-over from other donors' samples.

By its share, this clone is medium-sized. V gene TRBV18 combines with J gene TRBJ2-2; a possible D gene is TRBD1 (6 bases). This CDR3 is built from 15 residues. Deletions cut 1 base from V and 3 bases from J, with 9 bases between. From germline, CDR1 is KGHSH and CDR2 LQKENI. The CDR3 loop reads CASSPRQDYTGELFF. Written as DNA, the CDR3 is TGTGCCAGCTCACCACGACAGGACTACACCGGGGAGCTGTTTTTT.

This clone was observed a handful of times. Here the CDR3 reads CASSFVGGQINQPQHF. In DNA form, the CDR3 reads TGTGCCAGCAGTTTCGTAGGGGGTCAGATCAATCAGCCCCAGCATTTT. The chain employs TRBV28 and TRBJ1-5; D possibly corresponds to TRBD1 (6 bases). The germline gives CDR1 MDHEN, CDR2 SYDVKM. With 3 bases removed from V and 3 bases from J, the gap between germline ends came to 15 bases. The length of the CDR3 is 16 residues.

This clone has only a few counts. This rearrangement joins TRBV12-3 or TRBV12-4 to TRBJ2-1; 10 nucleotides align to TRBD2. CDR3 size: 16 residues. V gave up 6 bases and J gave up 4 bases; unmatched junction bases: 9. In nucleotides, the CDR3 is TGTGCCAGCAGCCCCCGAGCGGGAGGGGATTACAATGAGCAGTTCTTC. This codes for CASSPRAGGDYNEQFF.

Worth noting for this clone: A much bigger clone sits one base away, suggesting this may be a read error. The CDR3 end shows no conserved phenylalanine or tryptophan, and so a read error is likely. The chain carries TRBV20-1 and TRBJ2-1; 9 bases match TRBD1. Germline V CDR1 and CDR2: DFQATT, SNEGSKA (reference sequence). The length of the CDR3 is 17 residues. The V and J ends lost 3 bases and 6 bases, in that order; junction bases with no gene match: 15. The CDR3 nucleotides read TGCAGTGCTAGCGGGACAGGGTTTTTTAAATGGGGCAATGAGCAGTTCTCC. Residues: CSASGTGFFKWGNEQFS.

This clone was recorded only once. V gene TRBV5-1 combines with J gene TRBJ2-3; 10 bases align to TRBD2. Germline CDR1 reads SGHRS; CDR2 reads YFSETQ. The CDR3 contains 16 residues. J was trimmed by 5 bases and V by 2 bases; bases with no gene match: 8. CDR3 in DNA: TGCGCCAGCAGCTTAGGTAGCGGGGGGCGCGGAGATACGCAGTATTTT. Amino acids: CASSLGSGGRGDTQYF.

This chain uses TRBV11-2 with TRBJ2-7, with 11 bases that match TRBD2. From germline, CDR1 is SGHAT and CDR2 FQNNGV. Trimming cost V 5 bases and J 4 bases; bases outside gene matches: 13. This CDR3 comprises 17 residues. CDR3 residues: CASSVSGGLAGYYEQYF. The CDR3 coding sequence is TGTGCCAGCAGCGTAAGTGGAGGACTAGCGGGTTATTACGAGCAGTACTTC.

For this clone: The junction shows a germline mismatch at one end, possibly a read error. This chain joins TRBV27 and TRBJ1-3; TRBD1 is a possible D gene (6 bases). Germline V gives CDR1 MNHEY, CDR2 SMNVEV (reference sequence). The CDR3 spans 15 residues. This CDR3 is CATSSWTDESNTIYF. For the CDR3, the DNA is TGTGCCACCAGTTCCTGGACAGATGAGTCAAACACCATATATTTT.

In its sample, this clone was seen a few times. This sequence joins TRBV10-3 and TRBJ2-2, with 11 bases aligning to TRBD2. This CDR3 has 15 residues. In germline, CDR1 is ENHRY, CDR2 SYGVKD. With V trimmed by 2 bases and J by 4 bases, 0 bases remained unmatched. The CDR3 loop reads CAISETSGSTGELFF. The CDR3 coding sequence is TGTGCCATCAGTGAGACTAGCGGGAGCACCGGGGAGCTGTTTTTT.

The chain couples TRBV5-1 to TRBJ2-1, with a possible D match to TRBD2 (6 bases). The germline gives CDR1 SGHRS, CDR2 YFSETQ. The CDR3 has 13 amino acids. Trimming stripped 3 bases from V and 7 bases from J, with 11 bases between. Written as DNA, the CDR3 is TGCGCCAGCAGCTCCGGGACTGCAAATGAGCAGTTCTTC. Translated, it gives CASSSGTANEQFF.

The chain carries TRBV18 and TRBJ2-3; D is tentatively TRBD1 or TRBD2 (6 bases each). V was cut by 2 bases and J by 6 bases, with 12 bases left in between. The germline CDR1 and CDR2 sequences are KGHSH and LQKENI. The length of the CDR3 is 14 residues. This chain's CDR3 is CASSPGRGQDTQYF. In DNA, the CDR3 is TGTGCCAGCTCACCAGGCCGGGGGCAGGATACGCAGTATTTT.

This clone was counted many times. The rearrangement links TRBV7-6 to TRBJ1-1, with D perhaps TRBD1 (5 bases). V lost 5 bases to trimming and J lost 2 bases, with 12 bases between them. This CDR3 comprises 14 residues. Looked up from germline, CDR1 is SGHVS and CDR2 is FNYEAQ. The CDR3 is CASSPLGGNTEAFF. The DNA for the CDR3 is TGTGCCAGCAGCCCCCTCGGGGGTAACACTGAAGCTTTCTTT.

The J gene is TRBJ1-1, the V gene TRBV6-2 or TRBV6-3; maybe TRBD1 (5 bases). Looked up from germline, CDR1 is MNHEY and CDR2 is SVGEGT. The length of the CDR3 is 16 residues. The germline V and J ends were trimmed by 0 bases and 5 bases, with 16 bases remaining between them. CDR3 sequence: CASSYSGGSGGTEAFF. In DNA form, the CDR3 reads TGTGCCAGCAGTTACTCGGGGGGGTCTGGCGGAACTGAAGCTTTCTTT.

The V call is TRBV20-1, the J call TRBJ2-1; 7 bases are a match to TRBD2. This CDR3 comprises 15 residues. Looked up from germline, CDR1 is DFQATT and CDR2 is SNEGSKA (reference sequence). V lost 3 bases and J lost 10; bases outside the gene matches: 15. The CDR3 nucleotides read TGCAGTGCTAGTCAAAGAAGACTAGCTCGCCGGGAGCAGTTCTTC. It is translated as CSASQRRLARREQFF.

This clone was seen a handful of times. The gene calls are TRBV24-1 and TRBJ2-3; possible D gene TRBD2, 6 bases. The V and J ends lost 4 bases and 0 bases respectively, with 10 bases between them. From germline, CDR1 is KGHDR and CDR2 SFDVKD. The CDR3 covers 15 residues. As DNA, the CDR3 is TGTGCCACCAGTGAGACCGGGAGAAGCACAGATACGCAGTATTTT. Protein product: CATSETGRSTDTQYF.

The rearrangement uses TRBV7-8 and TRBJ2-5, with D unclear. The germline gives CDR1 SGHVS, CDR2 FQNEAQ. The CDR3 consists of 11 residues. Between the trimmed V and J ends, which lost 3 bases and 5 bases, there was a span of 4 bases. The chain's CDR3 is CASSFWETQYF. The CDR3 nucleotides read TGTGCCAGCAGCTTTTGGGAGACCCAGTACTTC.

The V call is TRBV7-2, the J call TRBJ2-1; D gene ambiguous. The CDR3 loop spans 13 amino acids. Germline CDR1 reads SGHTA; CDR2 reads FQGNSA. V lost 5 bases to trimming and J lost 8 bases, with 13 bases between them. The CDR3 DNA follows: TGTGCCAGCAGCCGGAGCTACCTGGATGAGCAGTTCTTC. The encoded protein is CASSRSYLDEQFF.

CDR3: CASSYSSSTSGPYNEQFF. The CDR3 DNA sequence: TGTGCCAGCAGTTACTCGTCCTCAACTAGCGGGCCGTACAATGAGCAGTTCTTC. The chain links TRBV6-2 or TRBV6-3 to TRBJ2-1; 9 nucleotides line up with TRBD2. J lost 4 bases, V lost 0 bases, and 10 bases had no gene match. CDR1 and CDR2 (germline): MNHEY, SVGEGT. This CDR3 is built from 18 residues.

This clone is labeled as large. CDR3: CASSQDMSGRTDTQYF. In nucleotides, the CDR3 is TGTGCCAGCAGCCAAGATATGAGCGGACGCACAGATACGCAGTATTTT. This chain uses TRBV3-1 with TRBJ2-3; D possibly corresponds to TRBD2 (5 bases). The CDR3 contains 16 residues. V dropped 0 bases and J dropped 1 base, with 11 bases sitting between them. CDR1 is LGHDT and CDR2 is YNNKEL in the germline V gene (reference sequence).

The rearrangement uses TRBV5-6 and TRBJ2-2; the match to TRBD2 covers 7 bases. Losses at the gene ends were 1 base for V and 7 bases for J; bases not matched to a gene: 7. Germline V lookup: CDR1 SGHDT, CDR2 YYEEEE. The CDR3 extends over 15 amino acids. The CDR3 protein is CASSLPSGVVGELFF. The CDR3 region has the DNA TGTGCCAGCAGCTTGCCTAGCGGAGTCGTCGGGGAGCTGTTTTTT.

This clone has a handful of counts. J is TRBJ2-7 and V is TRBV19; a weak D match, TRBD2 (5 bases). The CDR3 is 14 amino acids. V lost 5 bases to trimming and J lost 3 bases, with 14 bases between them. Looked up from germline, CDR1 is LNHDA and CDR2 is SQIVND (reference sequence). The CDR3 is CASSRAVGDYEQYF. The CDR3 DNA reads TGTGCCAGTAGTCGAGCGGTTGGTGACTACGAGCAGTACTTC.